This T cell receptor beta chain is from a study of blood T cell repertoires in COVID-19. V was pared by 4 bases and J by 6 bases, with 3 bases of the junction left unmatched. Germline V lookup: CDR1 SQVTM, CDR2 ANQGSEA. CDR3 length: 13 amino acids. Per the original methods: Amplifying reference gene primers gave estimates of nucleated cell counts. Method: immunoSEQ multiplex PCR; TCRdb's copy keeps in-frame clones and lacks some. V, J and clone size derive from that table, while D and trimming were established from the DNA sequence. The sample lists some 170,000 clones; 65% to 90% were seen once. The table lists this clone with a few counts. Participants were aged about 18 to 100 years from around 24 US areas. Donors of Cohort 3 who recovered were those that had two negative PCRs, clearance, or symptom resolution.

The gene calls are TRBV29-1 and TRBJ1-3, with 10 positions matching TRBD1. This clonotype was obtained from a middle-aged man who had recovered from COVID-19. The sequenced material came from PBMCs or T cells enriched from blood (not recorded which). CDR3 sequence reads: CSVAGTGVNTIYF. The CDR3 DNA follows: TGCAGCGTTGCCGGGACAGGGGTAAACACCATATATTTT.